The 17 T cell receptor beta chains in this list originate from one sample, sequenced in a study of blood T cell repertoires in COVID-19. Only in-frame clones appear in the TCRdb table, and some are missing; sequencing was by immunoSEQ multiplex PCR. The profile shows under 300,000 clones, more than 65% of them singletons. The sample taken for sequencing was peripheral blood. The receptors were sampled from a woman between 40 and 55 years old with active or convalescent COVID-19.

The V gene is TRBV27, the J gene TRBJ1-2; tentatively, D is TRBD1 (5 bases). CDR3 size: 15 residues. Germline V lookup: CDR1 MNHEY, CDR2 SMNVEV (reference sequence). Trimming took off 1 base at V and 3 bases at J, with 12 bases between the two ends. As DNA, the CDR3 is TGTGCCAGCAGTTTATATGGGGGGTTTGACTATGGCTACACCTTC. Translating it yields CASSLYGGFDYGYTF.

The rearrangement joins TRBV10-3 to TRBJ1-1; no clear D. V lost 3 bases and J lost 3, with 5 bases in between. Germline lookup yields CDR1 ENHRY and CDR2 SYGVKD. The CDR3 runs 12 residues. CDR3 sequence reads: CAISDRDTEAFF. Written as DNA, the CDR3 is TGTGCCATCAGTGACCGGGACACTGAAGCTTTCTTT.

A word on this clone: This same CDR3 is encoded by further DNA sequences in the sample. This sequence joins TRBV5-1 and TRBJ1-2, with a weak D call TRBD1 (6 bases). Germline lookup yields CDR1 SGHRS and CDR2 YFSETQ. Trimming removed 2 bases at V and 6 bases at J, with 8 bases between. The length of the CDR3 is 12 residues. CDR3 in amino acids: CASSFSGDGYTF. The DNA for the CDR3 is TGCGCCAGCAGCTTTTCAGGGGATGGCTACACCTTC. The full variable domain, in which reference TRBV5-1 and TRBJ1-2 provide the parts outside the CDR3, is KAGVTQTPRYLIKTRGQQVTLSCSPISGHRSVSWYQQTPGQGLQFLFEYFSETQRNKGNFPGRFSGRQFSNSRSEMNVSTLELGDSALYLCASSFSGDGYTFGSGTRLTVV.

This chain joins TRBV5-1 and TRBJ1-5, with 7 bases identical to TRBD1. This CDR3 region has 17 residues. Unmatched junction bases numbered 14, after V lost 4 bases and J lost 4 bases. Germline CDR1 and CDR2: SGHRS and YFSETQ. The CDR3: CASSKGGWDSRNQPQHF. The CDR3 nucleotides read TGCGCCAGCAGCAAGGGCGGATGGGACAGCAGGAATCAGCCCCAGCATTTT.

J is TRBJ2-6 and V is TRBV5-6; a weak D match, TRBD2 (6 bases). Germline values: CDR1 SGHDT, CDR2 YYEEEE. Trimming cost V 0 bases and J 4 bases, with 17 bases left between them. This CDR3 has 18 residues. The CDR3 bases are TGTGCCAGCAGCTTGGTAAGCGTGGGCGGGGCAGGGGCCAACGTCCTGACTTTC. This encodes CASSLVSVGGAGANVLTF.

The chain couples TRBV23-1 to TRBJ1-6; D gene unclear. TRBV23-1 has ORF status, its function being uncertain. V lost 4 bases, J lost 3 bases, and 7 bases lay in between. The CDR3 extends over 14 amino acids. The CDR3 protein is CASSRSGYNSPLHF. CDR3 DNA sequence: TGCGCCAGCAGTCGCTCGGGCTATAATTCACCCCTCCACTTT.

V usage is TRBV5-6 and J usage is TRBJ2-5; no reliable D call. V was cut by 3 bases and J by 0 bases, with 12 bases left in between. This CDR3 has 15 amino acids. From germline, CDR1 is SGHDT and CDR2 YYEEEE. CDR3 residues: CASSSDITYQETQYF. The CDR3 DNA sequence: TGTGCCAGCAGCTCTGACATAACCTACCAAGAGACCCAGTACTTC.

V usage is TRBV5-4 and J usage is TRBJ2-5, with 11 bases matching TRBD2. V was pared by 5 bases and J by 2 bases, with 8 bases of the junction left unmatched. The CDR3 loop spans 16 amino acids. Germline lookup yields CDR1 SGHNT and CDR2 YYREEE (reference sequence). The CDR3 loop reads CASSPSLAGEQETQYF. For the CDR3, the DNA is TGTGCCAGCAGTCCTTCACTAGCGGGGGAGCAAGAGACCCAGTACTTC.

The CDR3 DNA is TGTGCCAGCCTCCTTAGGGGTGAAGCTTTCTTT. This encodes CASLLRGEAFF. The rearrangement joins TRBV6-5 to TRBJ1-1; D is possibly TRBD1 (5 bases). V shed 8 bases and J shed 7 bases, with 11 bases lying between them. This CDR3 is built from 11 residues. Germline CDR1 reads MNHEY; CDR2 reads SVGAGI.

The table lists this clone with a count of one. The rearrangement uses TRBV6-5 and TRBJ1-2; tentatively, D is TRBD1 (6 bases). The V gene's germline CDR1 is MNHEY and CDR2 SVGAGI. The CDR3 length is 14 residues. The CDR3 loop is CAATRGAGNYGYTF. The DNA for the CDR3 is TGTGCTGCAACCCGGGGGGCGGGCAACTATGGCTACACCTTC.

CDR3 bases: TGTGCCAGCAGCCTTCCAGGGCCTATACCCGAACAGCAGCCCCAGCATTTT. Encoded protein: CASSLPGPIPEQQPQHF. The chain uses TRBV11-2 and TRBJ1-5, with a possible D match to TRBD1 (5 bases). The ends were cut back, 5 bases at V and 7 bases at J, with 24 bases in the middle. The CDR3 covers 17 residues. Germline assignment: CDR1 SGHAT and CDR2 FQNNGV.

The V gene is TRBV2, the J gene TRBJ1-4, with D unclear. The CDR3 sequence is 14 residues long. CDR1 is SNHLY, CDR2 FYNNEI, per germline. Trimming shortened V by 2 bases and J by 3 bases, and 7 bases separated the two germline ends. DNA for the CDR3: TGTGCCAGCAGTGAAATCCGGGCTAATGAAAAACTGTTTTTT. It yields the protein CASSEIRANEKLFF.

The CDR3 coding sequence is TGTGCCAGCAGTACCGGGAGGGGGGAGACCCAGTACTTC. As protein: CASSTGRGETQYF. This chain uses TRBV11-3 with TRBJ2-5, with 8 bases matching TRBD2. This CDR3 has 13 amino acids. Germline V CDR1 and CDR2: SGHNT, YENEEA. The V segment lost 6 bases and the J segment 5 bases; nucleotides outside the gene matches: 5. The whole variable domain, remainder taken from reference TRBV11-3 and TRBJ2-5, is EAGVVQSPRYKIIEKKQPVAFWCNPISGHNTLYWYLQNLGQGPELLIRYENEEAVDDSQLPKDRFSAERLKGVDSTLKIQPAELGDSAVYLCASSTGRGETQYFGPGTRLLVL.

This clone was seen only a few times. The J gene is TRBJ1-2, the V gene TRBV6-1; 9 bases line up with TRBD1. Per germline, CDR1 MNHNS and CDR2 SASEGT. CDR3 size: 14 residues. Trimming took 3 bases from V and 7 from J; bases not matched to a gene: 6. CDR3 residues: CASSETGQGVGYTF. CDR3 bases: TGTGCCAGCAGTGAGACGGGACAGGGAGTTGGCTACACCTTC.

This chain uses TRBV30 with TRBJ1-3; TRBD1 is a possible D gene (5 bases). Between the trimmed V and J ends, which lost 5 bases and 0 bases, there was a span of 8 bases. The CDR3 is made up of 13 amino acids. Per the germline V gene, CDR1 is GTSNPN and CDR2 is SVGIG (reference sequence). The CDR3 spells CAWATASGNTIYF. The CDR3 nucleotides are TGTGCCTGGGCGACAGCCTCTGGAAACACCATATATTTT.

The CDR3: CASSPREDEQFF. For the CDR3, the DNA is TGTGCCAGCTCACCACGAGAGGATGAGCAGTTCTTC. J is TRBJ2-1 and V is TRBV18, with D uncertain. The CDR3 spans 12 residues. In germline, CDR1 is KGHSH, CDR2 LQKENI. V was trimmed by 1 base and J by 8 bases, leaving 6 bases between them.

The genes are TRBV30 and TRBJ1-1; D is perhaps TRBD1 (5 bases). The CDR3 has 12 residues. Germline CDR1 is GTSNPN and CDR2 is SVGIG (reference sequence). Trimming pared 3 bases from V and 4 bases from J, leaving 9 bases between. CDR3 nucleotides: TGTGCCTGGAGGCGGGGGTTCACTGAAGCTTTCTTT. This codes for CAWRRGFTEAFF.